This entry lists 23 T cell receptor beta chains sequenced from one sample in a study of blood T cell repertoires in COVID-19. The data were produced by immunoSEQ multiplex PCR, yet TCRdb's version contains in-frame clones alone and is incomplete. Of roughly 260,000 clones listed, 87% are singletons. The sequenced sample was PBMCs or T cells enriched from blood (not recorded which). These receptors were collected from a woman in her thirties with acute COVID-19.

V is TRBV29-1 and J is TRBJ1-1, with TRBD1 as a possible D gene (5 bases). CDR1 and CDR2 (germline): SQVTM, ANQGSEA. The CDR3 loop spans 12 amino acids. Trimming cost V 7 bases and J 1 base, with 10 bases left between them. The CDR3 here is CSAGRRNTEAFF. The CDR3 DNA reads as TGCAGCGCGGGACGGAGGAACACTGAAGCTTTCTTT.

A few counts support this clone. The chain combines TRBV7-6 with TRBJ1-1; the D is unclear. The CDR3 is 16 residues long. CDR1 SGHVS and CDR2 FNYEAQ come from the germline V gene. Deletions cut 2 bases from V and 0 bases from J, with 13 bases between. The CDR3 is CASSLFVASMNTEAFF. For the CDR3, the DNA is TGTGCCAGCAGCTTATTTGTTGCGTCCATGAACACTGAAGCTTTCTTT.

This rearrangement joins TRBV4-2 to TRBJ1-2; D ambiguous. Germline V gene lookup returns CDR1 LGHNA and CDR2 YNFKEQ. CDR3 length equals 15 residues. With 7 bases removed from V and 5 bases from J, the gap between germline ends came to 20 bases. CDR3 loop: CASTQAVQAGYGYTF. The DNA for the CDR3 is TGTGCCAGCACTCAGGCGGTGCAGGCGGGGTATGGCTACACCTTC.

The V call is TRBV7-6, the J call TRBJ2-7, with a weak D call TRBD1 (6 bases). Trimming shortened V by 1 base and J by 0 bases, and 19 bases separated the two germline ends. Germline loops: CDR1 SGHVS, CDR2 FNYEAQ. The CDR3 is made up of 18 amino acids. The CDR3 DNA follows: TGTGCCAGCAGCTTAGGAGGGTCCGGGACACTTAGCTCCTACGAGCAGTACTTC. Translated, it gives CASSLGGSGTLSSYEQYF.

The chain uses TRBV19 and TRBJ1-2, with 8 bases identical to TRBD1. CDR1 is LNHDA and CDR2 is SQIVND in the germline V gene (reference sequence). V lost 5 bases to trimming and J lost 4 bases; unmatched junction nucleotides: 18. This CDR3 has 18 amino acids. The CDR3 bases are TGTGCCAGTAGTCCGAGCCCGGGACAGGACCGGCTAGCCTATGGCTACACCTTC. Its translation: CASSPSPGQDRLAYGYTF.

The rearrangement uses TRBV10-2 and TRBJ1-1, with 7 bases that match TRBD1. The CDR3 sequence is 14 residues long. Looked up from germline, CDR1 is WSHSY and CDR2 is SAAADI. V was clipped by 6 bases and J by 3 bases; unmatched bases: 7. CDR3 in DNA: TGCGCCAGCAGAGAGGGAAGGGGGCACACTGAAGCTTTCTTT. This translates into CASREGRGHTEAFF.

The gene calls are TRBV27 and TRBJ1-5, with 7 nucleotides matching TRBD1. This CDR3 has 14 residues. CDR1 and CDR2 (germline): MNHEY, SMNVEV (reference sequence). V shed 4 bases and J 1 base; nucleotides not matched to a gene: 1. The CDR3: CASSWDRSNQPQHF. CDR3 nucleotides: TGTGCCAGCAGTTGGGACAGAAGCAATCAGCCCCAGCATTTT.

The chain joins TRBV9 to TRBJ2-7; the match to TRBD1 covers 7 bases. Germline CDR1 SGDLS, CDR2 YYNGEE. Trimming cost V 0 bases and J 2 bases; bases outside gene matches: 5. The CDR3 totals 15 residues. CDR3 residues: CASSVGGDRAYEQYF. CDR3 DNA sequence: TGTGCCAGCAGCGTAGGAGGGGACAGAGCCTACGAGCAGTACTTC.

The J gene is TRBJ1-4, the V gene TRBV12-5; no definite D call. V gave up 1 base and J gave up 6 bases, with 15 bases separating them. This CDR3 region has 16 residues. Germline V gene lookup returns CDR1 LGHNT and CDR2 FRNRAP. The DNA of the CDR3 is TGTGCTAGTGGTTTGGCAAAAACTGGGCTGCATGAAAAACTGTTTTTT. This sequence encodes CASGLAKTGLHEKLFF.

This rearrangement joins TRBV9 to TRBJ2-5, with 10 bases that match TRBD2. Germline CDR1 is SGDLS and CDR2 is YYNGEE. The CDR3 loop spans 15 amino acids. J lost 1 base, V lost 1 base, and 1 base had no gene match. CDR3 residues: CASSVIAGGQETQYF. The DNA of the CDR3 is TGTGCCAGCAGCGTAATAGCGGGGGGCCAAGAGACCCAGTACTTC.

V and J are TRBV27 and TRBJ1-1; a possible D gene is TRBD1 (6 bases). The V end was cut by 5 bases, the J end by 1 base, with 11 bases between. In germline, CDR1 is MNHEY, CDR2 SMNVEV (reference sequence). CDR3 length: 14 residues. The CDR3 protein is CASSLGTQNTEAFF. Here the CDR3 DNA reads TGTGCCAGCAGTCTCGGGACACAGAACACTGAAGCTTTCTTT.

The chain employs TRBV7-8 and TRBJ1-5, with TRBD1 identical over 8 bases. This CDR3 is 15 amino acids long. The germline V gene has CDR1 SGHVS and CDR2 FQNEAQ. J was trimmed by 11 bases and V by 5 bases; bases with no gene match: 14. As DNA, the CDR3 is TGTGCCAGCAGCGATGGACAGGGATCATTGGGGGCCCAGCATTTT. Amino acids: CASSDGQGSLGAQHF.

The chain carries TRBV4-3 and TRBJ1-2; 8 nucleotides match TRBD1. The CDR3 runs 16 residues. Looked up from germline, CDR1 is LGHNA and CDR2 is YSLEER. The junction had 10 bases not matched to a gene; V was cut back by 0 bases and J by 7 bases. DNA for the CDR3: TGCGCCAGCAGCCAAGAGGGCACAGGGGGTGAAGGTGGCTACACCTTC. It specifies CASSQEGTGGEGGYTF.

As DNA, the CDR3 is TGCAGCGTTGACGACAGCTTAGGGGAGCAGTTCTTC. Amino acid sequence: CSVDDSLGEQFF. J is TRBJ2-1 and V is TRBV29-1, with a tentative D call TRBD1 (5 bases). The CDR3 covers 12 residues. Trimming took 3 bases from V and 10 from J, leaving 13 bases between them. The germline gives CDR1 SQVTM, CDR2 ANQGSEA.

The rearrangement uses TRBV19 and TRBJ1-1; possibly TRBD1 for D (5 bases). The CDR3 contains 13 residues. Between the trimmed V and J ends, which lost 7 bases and 7 bases, there was a span of 16 bases. CDR1 LNHDA and CDR2 SQIVND come from the germline V gene (reference sequence). In DNA, the CDR3 is TGTGCCAGTAAATGGCTCCCTCAGGGTGAAGCTTTCTTT. Its translation is CASKWLPQGEAFF.

This clone appeared many times. The chain employs TRBV9 and TRBJ1-1; 8 bases agree with TRBD1. The junction had 6 bases not matched to a gene; V was cut back by 4 bases and J by 4 bases. Germline V gives CDR1 SGDLS, CDR2 YYNGEE. This CDR3 has 14 amino acids. The CDR3 region is CASSPTDRGTEAFF. CDR3 DNA: TGTGCCAGCAGCCCGACCGACAGGGGCACTGAAGCTTTCTTT.

This chain joins TRBV20-1 and TRBJ1-1; D is undetermined. The germline V gene has CDR1 DFQATT and CDR2 SNEGSKA (reference sequence). The germline V and J ends were trimmed by 3 bases and 4 bases, with 15 bases remaining between them. This CDR3 region has 14 residues. CDR3 in DNA: TGCAGTGCTAGTCCCATCGGAGGAGGCACTGAAGCTTTCTTT. Translation gives CSASPIGGGTEAFF.

The chain has TRBV9 and TRBJ2-5, with 7 bases that match TRBD1. The CDR3 totals 15 residues. The V gene end was trimmed by 3 bases and the J gene end by 1 base; junction bases not matched to a gene: 6. The germline CDR1 and CDR2 sequences are SGDLS and YYNGEE. The CDR3 nucleotides are TGTGCCAGCAGCGCCCACAGGGGACCCCAAGAGACCCAGTACTTC. Encoded protein: CASSAHRGPQETQYF.

This chain connects TRBV2 to TRBJ1-6, with TRBD1 matching over 8 bases. The germline gives CDR1 SNHLY, CDR2 FYNNEI. CDR3 length: 17 amino acids. V trimming: 6 bases; J trimming: 7 bases; junction bases outside the gene matches: 14. In DNA form, the CDR3 reads TGTGCCAGCAGCAAAGCGGAGACAGGGGATTTCAATTCACCCCTCCACTTT. The encoded protein is CASSKAETGDFNSPLHF.

The rearrangement uses TRBV12-3 or TRBV12-4 and TRBJ1-1; D not resolved. V dropped 1 base and J dropped 4 bases, with 7 bases sitting between them. CDR3 length: 13 amino acids. CDR3 in amino acids: CASSLERATEAFF. In DNA form, the CDR3 reads TGTGCCAGCAGTTTAGAGAGGGCCACTGAAGCTTTCTTT.

The chain employs TRBV14 and TRBJ2-5; D is unresolved. This CDR3 spans 13 amino acids. The germline V and J ends were trimmed by 0 bases and 4 bases, with 6 bases remaining between them. From germline, CDR1 is SGHDN and CDR2 FVKESK. The CDR3 is CASSQDIRETQYF. The CDR3 DNA reads as TGTGCCAGCAGCCAAGACATCAGAGAGACCCAGTACTTC.

The chain recombines TRBV4-1 with TRBJ2-1, with 9 bases matching TRBD2. CDR3 length equals 16 residues. The germline gives CDR1 MGHRA, CDR2 YSYEKL. Germline trimming cut 6 bases from V and 6 bases from J; bases unmatched to any gene: 12. The CDR3 loop reads CASRKIGGGASNEQFF. DNA for the CDR3: TGCGCCAGCAGGAAGATTGGCGGGGGGGCCTCCAATGAGCAGTTCTTC.

V gene TRBV6-5 combines with J gene TRBJ1-3; D not certain. The CDR3 length is 13 residues. The germline CDR1 and CDR2 sequences are MNHEY and SVGAGI. Between the trimmed V and J ends, which lost 9 bases and 1 base, there was a span of 10 bases. Here the CDR3 DNA reads TGTGCCAGTAGCCAAGAATCTGGAAACACCATATATTTT. Its protein product is CASSQESGNTIYF.